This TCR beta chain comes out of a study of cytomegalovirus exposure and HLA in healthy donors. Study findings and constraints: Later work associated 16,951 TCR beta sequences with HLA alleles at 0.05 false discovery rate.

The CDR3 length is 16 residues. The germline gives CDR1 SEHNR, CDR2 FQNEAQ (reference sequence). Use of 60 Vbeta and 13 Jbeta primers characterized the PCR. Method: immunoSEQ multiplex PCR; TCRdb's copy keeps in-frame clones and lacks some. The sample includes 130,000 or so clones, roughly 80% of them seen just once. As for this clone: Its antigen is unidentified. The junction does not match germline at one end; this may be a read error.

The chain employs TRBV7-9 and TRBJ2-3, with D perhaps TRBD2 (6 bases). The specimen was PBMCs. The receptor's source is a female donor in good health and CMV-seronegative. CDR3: CSSSLGGGSFGDTQYF. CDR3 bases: TGTTCCAGCAGCTTAGGTGGGGGGTCCTTCGGAGATACGCAGTATTTT.